This T cell receptor (beta chain) was sequenced in a study of CD8+CD57+ T cells in acquired aplastic anemia. CDR3 size: 13 residues. Germline V gene sequence: CDR1 SQVTM, CDR2 ANQGSEA. The V gene end was trimmed by 8 bases and the J gene end by 3 bases; junction bases not matched to a gene: 7. For sequencing, patients were chosen who had shown expansion of CD8+CD57+ cells by flow cytometry. For CDR3 and TCR beta VDJ profiling, genomic DNA was the template used. In TCRdb, the reads were re-called with MiXCR into one record per CDR3 protein. The sample lists 150,000 to 200,000 distinct CDR3 sequences; approximately 51% were seen once.

The rearrangement joins TRBV29-1 to TRBJ1-1; 9 bases align to TRBD1. Sample: sorted CD4+, CD8+, or CD8+CD57+ T cells (not recorded which) from PBMCs. The TCR comes from a human donor with aplastic anemia. The CDR3 coding sequence is TGCAGCTTACGGGGACAGGGACACACTGAAGCTTTCTTT. It codes for CSLRGQGHTEAFF.